Listed here are 28 T cell receptor beta chains from one sample, sequenced in a study of shared clonotypes between healthy human individuals (dated by TCRdb to about 2020). Library generation was performed with the immunoSEQ multiplex PCR assay. The source is immuneACCESS, and TCRdb retained only in-frame sequences with V and J called. Part of the clones is not carried over; for the studies checked, unresolved V genes explain less than half of this, and the remainder is unexplained. The sample profile shows hundreds of thousands of clones; 90% to 96% of them were found once. In total, the top ten clones hold approximately 0.062% of the sample. Sequenced: naive CD4+ T cells sorted from blood. The meaning of the sample's cell subset or site label: CD45RA+ positively selected. The receptors derive from a woman aged 25 to 45 in good health.

The rearrangement uses TRBV5-8 and TRBJ2-7; no clear D. Trimming pared 1 base from V and 9 bases from J, leaving 20 bases between. From germline, CDR1 is SGHTS and CDR2 YDEGEE. The CDR3 length is 15 residues. The CDR3 DNA reads as TGTGCCAGCAGCTTGTTGGGTGAGCCTACGTTGGGGCAGTACTTC. This sequence encodes CASSLLGEPTLGQYF.

The chain couples TRBV28 to TRBJ1-6; a possible D gene is TRBD1 (5 bases). Trimming cost V 6 bases and J 10 bases, with 10 bases left between them. This CDR3 region has 12 residues. The germline V gene has CDR1 MDHEN and CDR2 SYDVKM. DNA of the CDR3: TGTGCCAGCAGAAAGACAGACTCACCCCTCCACTTT. This codes for CASRKTDSPLHF. The whole variable domain, filled in from reference TRBV28 and TRBJ1-6, reads DVKVTQSSRYLVKRTGEKVFLECVQDMDHENMFWYRQDPGLGLRLIYFSYDVKMKEKGDIPEGYSVSREKKERFSLILESASTNQTSMYLCASRKTDSPLHFGNGTRLTVT.

This clone was seen only a few times. V gene TRBV28 combines with J gene TRBJ1-5; D call uncertain. This CDR3 has 13 residues. V shed 5 bases and J shed 6 bases, with 11 bases lying between them. Germline V CDR1 and CDR2: MDHEN, SYDVKM. The CDR3 DNA reads TGTGCCAGCAGTCTCGTCCCTCGTCAGCCCCAGCATTTT. Translating it yields CASSLVPRQPQHF.

The chain is built from TRBV5-1 and TRBJ2-3; the match to TRBD2 covers 12 bases. This CDR3 comprises 16 residues. The J segment lost 5 bases and the V segment lost 0 bases, leaving 4 bases of the junction unmatched. From germline, CDR1 is SGHRS and CDR2 YFSETQ. The CDR3 is CASSLGLAGVGDTQYF. The CDR3 bases are TGCGCCAGCAGCTTGGGACTAGCGGGGGTAGGAGATACGCAGTATTTT. The full variable domain, completed using reference TRBV5-1 and TRBJ2-3, is KAGVTQTPRYLIKTRGQQVTLSCSPISGHRSVSWYQQTPGQGLQFLFEYFSETQRNKGNFPGRFSGRQFSNSRSEMNVSTLELGDSALYLCASSLGLAGVGDTQYFGPGTRLTVL.

The rearrangement joins TRBV18 to TRBJ1-1; D is undetermined. This CDR3 contains 15 residues. Between the trimmed V and J ends, which lost 2 bases and 0 bases, there was a span of 10 bases. The germline V gene has CDR1 KGHSH and CDR2 LQKENI. The CDR3 loop reads CASSPSAVMNTEAFF. CDR3 bases: TGTGCCAGCTCACCATCGGCAGTCATGAACACTGAAGCTTTCTTT.

J is TRBJ2-3 and V is TRBV5-1; 9 positions match TRBD2. There are 15 residues in the CDR3. The V segment lost 6 bases and the J segment 1 base; nucleotides outside the gene matches: 6. Per germline, CDR1 SGHRS and CDR2 YFSETQ. DNA for the CDR3: TGCGCCAGCACCGCGGGACTAGCCCGCACAGATACGCAGTATTTT. It yields the protein CASTAGLARTDTQYF.

The chain recombines TRBV5-1 with TRBJ2-6, with D possibly TRBD2 on 5 matching bases. V was clipped by 4 bases and J by 4 bases, with 21 bases between them. CDR3 length: 18 amino acids. Germline CDR1 is SGHRS and CDR2 is YFSETQ. The CDR3: CASSPSAGLGPGANVLTF. The CDR3, as DNA: TGCGCCAGCAGCCCATCGGCCGGACTCGGCCCCGGGGCCAACGTCCTGACTTTC. Filled out from reference TRBV5-1 and TRBJ2-6, the complete variable domain reads KAGVTQTPRYLIKTRGQQVTLSCSPISGHRSVSWYQQTPGQGLQFLFEYFSETQRNKGNFPGRFSGRQFSNSRSEMNVSTLELGDSALYLCASSPSAGLGPGANVLTFGAGSRLTVL.

V is TRBV7-9 and J is TRBJ2-1; D remains ambiguous. V was cut by 5 bases and J by 6 bases, with 8 bases left in between. The CDR3 runs 12 residues. Germline CDR1 is SEHNR and CDR2 is FQNEAQ (reference sequence). The CDR3: CASSLISNEQFF. Here the CDR3 DNA reads TGTGCCAGCAGCCTCATTTCCAATGAGCAGTTCTTC.

The chain joins TRBV4-1 to TRBJ2-1, with D hard to call. Trimming cost V 0 bases and J 2 bases, with 11 bases left between them. There are 16 residues in the CDR3. Germline V gene data show CDR1 as MGHRA and CDR2 as YSYEKL. Written as DNA, the CDR3 is TGCGCCAGCAGCCAAGAAGGTATTGCCACCTACAATGAGCAGTTCTTC. This translates into CASSQEGIATYNEQFF.

The chain has TRBV19 and TRBJ2-1; 7 bases align to TRBD1. Germline trimming cut 4 bases from V and 0 bases from J; bases unmatched to any gene: 6. This CDR3 has 16 residues. The germline CDR1 and CDR2 sequences are LNHDA and SQIVND (reference sequence). In nucleotides, the CDR3 is TGTGCCAGTAGTAGGGACAGCTACATCTCCTACAATGAGCAGTTCTTC. Translation gives CASSRDSYISYNEQFF.

The rearrangement links TRBV19 to TRBJ2-7; TRBD1 matches at 9 bases. Germline V gene lookup returns CDR1 LNHDA and CDR2 SQIVND (reference sequence). V shed 1 base, J shed 6 bases, and the junction held 13 bases outside the gene matches. CDR3 length: 17 residues. The CDR3 spells CASSIAPNTGTGSEQYF. The DNA for the CDR3 is TGTGCCAGTAGTATAGCTCCAAATACCGGGACAGGGAGCGAGCAGTACTTC.

V usage is TRBV6-1 and J usage is TRBJ1-5; D unresolved. Per the germline V gene, CDR1 is MNHNS and CDR2 is SASEGT. This CDR3 is built from 16 residues. Trimming left V 3 bases short and J 9 bases short, with 21 bases between. The CDR3 is CASSDDEAQAAWPQHF. The DNA of the CDR3 is TGTGCCAGCAGTGACGACGAGGCCCAGGCCGCGTGGCCCCAGCATTTT.

V gene TRBV14 combines with J gene TRBJ2-7; weak D call: TRBD2 (6 bases). The CDR3 is made up of 17 amino acids. CDR1 is SGHDN and CDR2 is FVKESK in the germline V gene. Trimming took off 1 base at V and 0 bases at J, with 16 bases between the two ends. The CDR3 spells CASSQGRRRGLSYEQYF. The CDR3 DNA reads as TGTGCCAGCAGCCAAGGTCGTCGGCGGGGACTCTCCTACGAGCAGTACTTC. Looking up the rest from reference TRBV14 and TRBJ2-7 gives the full variable domain: EAGVTQFPSHSVIEKGQTVTLRCDPISGHDNLYWYRRVMGKEIKFLLHFVKESKQDESGMPNNRFLAERTGGTYSTLKVQPAELEDSGVYFCASSQGRRRGLSYEQYFGPGTRLTVT.

This chain uses TRBV18 with TRBJ2-7; 8 nucleotides line up with TRBD2. Per germline, CDR1 KGHSH and CDR2 LQKENI. The length of the CDR3 is 14 residues. Unmatched junction bases numbered 6, after V lost 6 bases and J lost 2 bases. CDR3 coding DNA: TGTGCCAGCTCCGCACTAGCGGATACCTACGAGCAGTACTTC. Its protein product is CASSALADTYEQYF. Complete variable domain (other parts from reference TRBV18 and TRBJ2-7): NAGVMQNPRHLVRRRGQEARLRCSPMKGHSHVYWYRQLPEEGLKFMVYLQKENIIDESGMPKERFSAEFPKEGPSILRIQQVVRGDSAAYFCASSALADTYEQYFGPGTRLTVT.

The genes are TRBV6-1 and TRBJ1-5; TRBD1 matches 9 bases. The ends lost 6 bases at V and 1 base at J; junction bases unmatched: 4. Germline V gives CDR1 MNHNS, CDR2 SASEGT. The CDR3 runs to 15 residues. The CDR3 spells CASRTGGRSNQPQHF. In nucleotides, the CDR3 is TGTGCCAGCAGGACAGGGGGTCGGAGCAATCAGCCCCAGCATTTT.

This chain joins TRBV6-9 and TRBJ2-3; 12 bases fit TRBD2. Per the germline V gene, CDR1 is MNHGY and CDR2 is SVAAGI. V dropped 5 bases and J dropped 3; count of bases not matched to a gene: 15. This CDR3 region has 19 residues. CDR3 region: CASSRNSGLAGFRTDTQYF. The CDR3, as DNA: TGTGCCAGCAGTCGAAACTCCGGACTAGCGGGATTTAGGACAGATACGCAGTATTTT.

The chain couples TRBV2 to TRBJ1-5; the D is unclear. Germline V gene data show CDR1 as SNHLY and CDR2 as FYNNEI. CDR3 length: 14 residues. V was clipped by 4 bases and J by 6 bases, with 13 bases between them. CDR3 protein: CASSVEGIGQPQHF. Here the CDR3 DNA reads TGTGCCAGCAGTGTAGAGGGAATTGGTCAGCCCCAGCATTTT.

This chain joins TRBV15 and TRBJ1-2; no reliable D call. CDR3 length equals 16 residues. Germline-derived CDR1 and CDR2 are LNHNV and YYDKDF (reference sequence). V lost 1 base and J 2 bases, leaving 14 bases between the germline ends. The CDR3 region is CATSRGGPSYNYGYTF. CDR3 sequence (DNA): TGTGCCACCAGCAGAGGAGGCCCCAGCTACAACTATGGCTACACCTTC.

The rearrangement links TRBV6-6 to TRBJ2-3; D not certain. V was cut by 5 bases and J by 2 bases, with 14 bases left in between. Looked up from germline, CDR1 is MNHNY and CDR2 is SVGAGI (reference sequence). CDR3 length: 15 amino acids. CDR3 amino acids: CASSPLGWDTDTQYF. The CDR3 DNA is TGTGCCAGCAGTCCACTGGGTTGGGACACAGATACGCAGTATTTT.

CDR3 region: CASSRGGSAHEQYF. CDR3 DNA sequence: TGTGCCAGCAGCCGAGGCGGTAGCGCCCACGAGCAGTACTTC. The chain links TRBV7-2 to TRBJ2-5; TRBD2 might be the D (5 bases). The assigned J gene may be wrong: the sequence end matches TRBJ2-7 better. The CDR3 is 14 amino acids. Germline-derived CDR1 and CDR2 are SGHTA and FQGNSA.

The chain carries TRBV29-1 and TRBJ2-1, with 7 bases aligning to TRBD2. CDR3 length: 14 residues. CDR1 SQVTM and CDR2 ANQGSEA come from the germline V gene. Trimming cost V 3 bases and J 4 bases; bases outside gene matches: 6. CDR3 bases: TGCAGCGTTGAGACGACTAGCCGGTACAATGAGCAGTTCTTC. It translates to CSVETTSRYNEQFF.

This chain connects TRBV5-1 to TRBJ2-7, with 9 bases that match TRBD2. The V gene's germline CDR1 is SGHRS and CDR2 YFSETQ. The ends lost 3 bases at V and 5 bases at J; junction bases unmatched: 9. This CDR3 contains 15 residues. Written as DNA, the CDR3 is TGCGCCAGCAGCTCCTATAGCGGGAGAATCAACGAGCAGTACTTC. Translated, it gives CASSSYSGRINEQYF.

The rearrangement uses TRBV6-1 and TRBJ2-7; TRBD2 aligns across 8 bases. Germline assignment: CDR1 MNHNS and CDR2 SASEGT. V lost 5 bases to trimming and J lost 2 bases; unmatched junction nucleotides: 5. The CDR3 length is 14 residues. Written as DNA, the CDR3 is TGTGCCAGCAGTACTAGCGGAACCACCTACGAGCAGTACTTC. It yields the protein CASSTSGTTYEQYF.

Regarding this clone: The junction and the germline gene differ at one end; a read error may be behind it. The V and J genes are TRBV28 and TRBJ1-2; D is unresolved. The CDR3 loop spans 12 amino acids. Germline CDR1 is MDHEN and CDR2 is SYDVKM. CDR3: CASSLSGESPIF. CDR3 sequence (DNA): TGTGCCAGCAGTTTATCGGGAGAGAGCCCGATTTTC.

The genes are TRBV29-1 and TRBJ2-5; D call uncertain. The CDR3 sequence is 13 residues long. Germline lookup yields CDR1 SQVTM and CDR2 ANQGSEA. The ends were cut back, 1 base at V and 3 bases at J, with 9 bases in the middle. CDR3 amino acids: CSVEGRWEETQYF. For the CDR3, the DNA is TGCAGCGTTGAAGGGCGGTGGGAAGAGACCCAGTACTTC.

CDR3 protein: CASSLVGTSTDTQYF. The CDR3 nucleotides read TGTGCCAGCAGCTTAGTTGGTACTAGCACAGATACGCAGTATTTT. The chain uses TRBV11-2 and TRBJ2-3; the D is unclear. The ends were cut back, 1 base at V and 0 bases at J, with 8 bases in the middle. The CDR3 has 15 amino acids. Germline V CDR1 and CDR2: SGHAT, FQNNGV.

This chain links TRBV27 with TRBJ2-1, with 7 nucleotides matching TRBD2. Germline-derived CDR1 and CDR2 are MNHEY and SMNVEV (reference sequence). Unmatched junction bases numbered 2, after V lost 2 bases and J lost 4 bases. The CDR3 runs to 14 residues. The chain's CDR3 is CASSLKRDYNEQFF. The DNA for the CDR3 is TGTGCCAGCAGTTTAAAGCGGGATTACAATGAGCAGTTCTTC.

This sequence joins TRBV18 and TRBJ2-7; D is undetermined. Germline CDR1 reads KGHSH; CDR2 reads LQKENI. V was pared by 3 bases and J by 2 bases, with 5 bases between. The CDR3 spans 12 residues. The CDR3 sequence is CASSPETYEQYF. In DNA, the CDR3 is TGTGCCAGCTCACCGGAGACCTACGAGCAGTACTTC.